The following is a TCR beta chain sequence with its context. A much more abundant neighbour one base away suggests this may be a read error. The library came from three nested PCR rounds adapted from ARM-PCR protocols. MiXCR, applied by TCRdb to the multiplex PCR reads, yields one record per CDR3 protein. The repertoire consists of 120,000 or so distinct CDR3 sequences, with 66% occurring once and the leading ten covering roughly 13%. This sample is part of a study of tumor and adjacent non-tumor tissue in lung cancer. This CDR3 comprises 13 residues. Looked up from germline, CDR1 is SGHAT and CDR2 is FQNNGV. The template was RNA from unsorted bulk tissue. Newly diagnosed lung cancer patients had thoracic surgery in China, August–November 2014, without prior chemotherapy.

V gene TRBV11-2 combines with J gene TRBJ1-2, with D unclear. The sequence came from a man aged 30 to 39 with non-small cell lung cancer. Sample: lung tumor tissue. Written as DNA, the CDR3 is TGTGCCGGCAGCCTTAGTGACTTGGGTGGCTACACCTTC. Translation: CAGSLSDLGGYTF. The entire variable domain, with the rest obtained from reference TRBV11-2 and TRBJ1-2, is as follows: EAGVAQSPRYKIIEKRQSVAFWCNPISGHATLYWYQQILGQGPKLLIQFQNNGVVDDSQLPKDRFSAERLKGVDSTLKIQPAKLEDSAVYLCAGSLSDLGGYTFGSGTRLTVV.